The rows below give T cell receptor beta chains drawn from one sample of a study of long-term antiretroviral therapy in people with HIV. The data were produced by immunoSEQ multiplex PCR, yet TCRdb's version contains in-frame clones alone and is incomplete. The table has 25,000 to 30,000 clones, 70% to 90% seen once; the top ten hold 4.5% to 5.5%. Sequences were derived from unsorted PBMCs, sampled just over 2.6 years after starting antiretroviral therapy. The receptor source for this set is a man in his forties with HIV. Each CDR3 is given with its conserved first and last residue. A D gene is named only where the DNA matches it firmly. Not every row has a clone size; where given, it reads once, few, many or a size class.

v_call	clone_size	d_call	j_call	cdr3_nt	cdr3_aa
TRBV7-8	-	-	TRBJ2-7	TGTGCCAGCACCTCAGGTGACAGCGGAGACTCCTACGAGCAGTACTTC	CASTSGDSGDSYEQYF
TRBV7-6	-	-	TRBJ1-4	TGTGCCAGCAGCCTTTCCCCTGCAACTAATGAAAAACTGTTTTTT	CASSLSPATNEKLFF
TRBV27	few	TRBD1	TRBJ2-7	TGTGCCACTAAGACAGGGGGTAGTTACGAGCAGTACTTC	CATKTGGSYEQYF
TRBV2	-	-	TRBJ2-3	TGTGCCAGCAGGGGGACTTTCTTCCAAGATACGCAGTATTTT	CASRGTFFQDTQYF
TRBV20-1	-	-	TRBJ1-1	TGCAGTGCGAGCAGGGGTACTGAAGCTTTCTTT	CSASRGTEAFF
TRBV7-2	once	-	TRBJ1-1	TGTGCCAGCAGCCCGACTTCTACGAGGACTGAAGCTTTCTTT	CASSPTSTRTEAFF
TRBV10-3	once	TRBD1	TRBJ2-7	TGTGCCATCAGTGGGACAGGGGAAGATTCGTACGAGCAGTACTTC	CAISGTGEDSYEQYF
TRBV4-2	-	-	TRBJ2-5	TGTGCCAGCATGGTGCCCAAGGCCCCACAAGAGACCCAGTACTTC	CASMVPKAPQETQYF
TRBV19	-	-	TRBJ2-7	TGTGCCAGTAGTATCCCCGGGACGGCTACCTACGAGCAGTACTTC	CASSIPGTATYEQYF
TRBV29-1	-	-	TRBJ2-1	TGCAGCGTCGAGGGGGAGGGGGCCTACAATGAGCAGTTCTTC	CSVEGEGAYNEQFF
TRBV5-1	-	TRBD1	TRBJ2-1	TGCGCCAGCAGCTTCGGGACAGGGTTTTACAATGAGCAGTTCTTC	CASSFGTGFYNEQFF
TRBV7-2	-	TRBD1	TRBJ1-5	TGTGCCAGCAGCACTACCGGGACAGGGAATAATCAGCCCCAGCATTTT	CASSTTGTGNNQPQHF
TRBV7-2	-	-	TRBJ2-5	TGTGCCAGCAGCTTAGGGAATCCCAAAGAGACCCAGTACTTC	CASSLGNPKETQYF
TRBV4-3	-	-	TRBJ2-7	TGCGCCAGCAGCCAAATGGCAGAAGGTACCTACGAGCAGTACTTC	CASSQMAEGTYEQYF
TRBV2	-	TRBD2	TRBJ2-7	TGTGCCAGCACCCCAGGCGGGAGGTACGAGCAGTACTTC	CASTPGGRYEQYF
TRBV11-3	-	-	TRBJ1-3	TGTGCCAGCAGCTTAGGGGACGTAGCATCAGGAAACACCATATATTTT	CASSLGDVASGNTIYF
TRBV7-2	-	TRBD2	TRBJ2-7	TGTGCCAGCAGCTTCTCTCTAGCGGGGGTAGAGCAGTACTTC	CASSFSLAGVEQYF
TRBV5-8	-	TRBD2	TRBJ2-7	TGTGCCAGCAGTCCCGGACCGGGACTAGCGGCGTACTTC	CASSPGPGLAAYF
TRBV4-2	-	-	TRBJ2-1	TGTGCCAGCACCCGGGGACATGAGCAGTTCTTC	CASTRGHEQFF
TRBV11-1	-	TRBD2	TRBJ2-7	TGTGCCAGCAGCCGTGGGACTAGCGTAGTTATGGAGCAGTACTTC	CASSRGTSVVMEQYF
TRBV4-1	-	-	TRBJ1-5	TGCGCCAGCAGCCAAGAGACACTTGACCATCAGCCCCAGCATTTT	CASSQETLDHQPQHF
TRBV28	-	TRBD1	TRBJ1-2	TGTGCCAGCAGCCCACCGGGACAGGGGTATGGCTACACCTTC	CASSPPGQGYGYTF
TRBV29-1	-	TRBD1	TRBJ2-7	TGCAGCGTGAGGGGAGACAGGGTAGGCATCCACGAGCAGTACTTC	CSVRGDRVGIHEQYF
TRBV15	once	TRBD2	TRBJ2-7	TGTGCCACCAGCCGTGGGGGAGGGAACTACGAGCAGTACTTC	CATSRGGGNYEQYF
TRBV9	-	TRBD1	TRBJ2-7	TGTGCCAGCAGCGTCCGGGACAGGGGGTCCTACGAGCAGTACTTC	CASSVRDRGSYEQYF
TRBV27	-	TRBD1	TRBJ1-3	TGTGCCAGCAGTTTCGACAGGGGGTCGGCTTTAGGAAACACCATATATTTT	CASSFDRGSALGNTIYF
TRBV5-6	-	-	TRBJ1-1	TGTGCCAGCAGCCGGCAGGGATGGGGAAACACTGAAGCTTTCTTT	CASSRQGWGNTEAFF
TRBV11-2	-	TRBD2	TRBJ2-1	TGTGCCAGCAGCACTTGGACTAGCGGGAGGGAGGATGAGCAGTTCTTC	CASSTWTSGREDEQFF
TRBV6-6	-	TRBD1	TRBJ1-5	TGTGCCAGCAGTTATCCAGGGGGCGAAAATCAGCCCCAGCATTTT	CASSYPGGENQPQHF
TRBV7-7	once	TRBD1	TRBJ2-5	TGTGCCAGCAGCTTAGCAGGGACAGATCAAGAGACCCAGTACTTC	CASSLAGTDQETQYF
TRBV28	-	-	TRBJ2-2	TGTGCCAGCGGCTCAGGGAATAGGAACGGGGAGCTGTTTTTT	CASGSGNRNGELFF
TRBV5-8	-	TRBD1	TRBJ1-2	TGTGCCAGCAGCTTGCAGGGGGGCTTGAACTATGGCTACACCTTC	CASSLQGGLNYGYTF
TRBV7-9	-	TRBD1	TRBJ1-3	TGTGGGACAGGTGCCTTCTCTGGAAACACCATATATTTT	CGTGAFSGNTIYF
TRBV7-7	-	TRBD1	TRBJ2-5	TGTGCCAGCAGCCGAACAGGGGAAGGAGAGACCCAGTACTTC	CASSRTGEGETQYF
TRBV4-2	-	-	TRBJ1-4	TGTGCCAGCAGCCGTAGTAATGAAAAACTGTTTTTT	CASSRSNEKLFF
TRBV6-5	-	-	TRBJ1-2	TGTGCCAGCAGTTACTCCAGGGGATCGACCGGCTACACCTTC	CASSYSRGSTGYTF
TRBV5-1	-	TRBD1	TRBJ2-2	TGCGCCAGCAGCTTTGGACAGGGAATCACCGGGGAGCTGTTTTTT	CASSFGQGITGELFF
TRBV7-9	-	TRBD2	TRBJ2-5	TGTGCCAGCAGCTTAGCGGGGACTAGCGAGACCCAGTACTTC	CASSLAGTSETQYF
TRBV7-2	-	-	TRBJ1-2	TGTGCCAGCAGCTTAGGACGGGAAAGGGGGATAAATGGCTACACCTTC	CASSLGRERGINGYTF
TRBV4-2	-	TRBD1	TRBJ2-7	TGTGCCAGCAGCCAACCCCCGGGACAGGGTATTTACGAGCAGTACTTC	CASSQPPGQGIYEQYF
TRBV4-1	-	-	TRBJ2-3	TGCGCCAGCAGCCAAGCTTATACGCAGTATTTT	CASSQAYTQYF
TRBV4-3	-	TRBD2	TRBJ2-3	TGCGCCAGCAGCCAAGATCGAGCGGGAGGGCCCGTTGATACGCAGTATTTT	CASSQDRAGGPVDTQYF
TRBV2	-	-	TRBJ1-1	TGTGCCACCACCCGTGACGGACCGAACACTGAAGCTTTCTTT	CATTRDGPNTEAFF
TRBV2	-	-	TRBJ1-1	TGTGCCAGCAGCGCCTCGGGGAACACTGAAGCTTTCTTT	CASSASGNTEAFF
TRBV2	-	-	TRBJ1-2	TGTGCCAGCAGTAAGTCGGGATTCTATGGCTACACCTTC	CASSKSGFYGYTF
TRBV28	-	TRBD2	TRBJ2-5	TGTGCCAGCACCACTTTGCTGGAGCTAGCGGGAAAAGAGACCCAGTACTTC	CASTTLLELAGKETQYF